The source of this T cell receptor beta chain is a study of cytomegalovirus exposure and HLA in healthy donors. This PCR relied on a set of 60 Vbeta primers and 13 Jbeta primers. Using immunoSEQ multiplex PCR, the repertoire was profiled, and TCRdb retains in-frame clones only, with some absent. The sample gives 150,000 or so clones, about 77% of which show up once; 1.5% to 2% is in the top ten. Study-wide results and limits: A later analysis appeared to link common viral pathogens to several of the most significant clusters. Presence/absence analyses assumed roughly uniform sequencing depth across donors. Reports credit the classifier with highly specific, highly sensitive diagnosis of cytomegalovirus status.

Healthy bone marrow donors made up the cohort. Details on this clone: Antigen unknown.

The germline gives CDR1 SGHNT, CDR2 YENEEA. The CDR3 consists of 13 residues. V was trimmed by 3 bases and J by 2 bases, leaving 7 bases between them. This TCR was recovered from a female donor in good health and CMV-seronegative. Sequencing was done on a sample of PBMCs. J is TRBJ1-2 and V is TRBV11-3; no clear D gene. In DNA, the CDR3 is TGTGCCAGCAGCTTTTCTACGAACTATGGCTACACCTTC. This encodes CASSFSTNYGYTF.